The 21 T cell receptor beta chains below all came from one sample that was sequenced in a study of blood T cells in healthy people across ages. A sample-barcoded 5' primer and a J-beta primer mix were used in a second PCR of about 6 to 11 cycles. MiXCR was run by TCRdb on the 5' RACE reads, yielding one entry per CDR3 protein. This sample has 800,000 or so distinct CDR3 sequences, with 20% to 25% found just once. The same data also contributed to another study, on T cells of mothers and their children.

Sequenced input: blood. These TCRs come from a boy aged 5-17 years in good health.

CDR3 bases: TGCGCCAGCAGCTTTTTGGGACAGGGACCCAATGAGCAGTTCTTC. This sequence encodes CASSFLGQGPNEQFF. This chain uses TRBV5-1 with TRBJ2-1; TRBD1 matches 9 bases. Germline V gene data show CDR1 as SGHRS and CDR2 as YFSETQ. CDR3 length: 15 amino acids. After removal of 2 bases from V and 6 bases from J, the junction contained 6 bases not matched to a gene.

The genes are TRBV5-1 and TRBJ2-5; tentatively, D is TRBD1 or TRBD2 (5 bases each). The assigned J gene may be wrong: the sequence end matches TRBJ2-7 better. Germline values: CDR1 SGHRS, CDR2 YFSETQ. The CDR3 is 16 amino acids. The CDR3 nucleotides read TGCGCCAGCAGCTTGGCCTCCGGGACGGGGAACTACGAGCAGTACTTC. It codes for CASSLASGTGNYEQYF.

The chain links TRBV5-8 to TRBJ1-6, with TRBD1 matching 8 bases. Per the germline V gene, CDR1 is SGHTS and CDR2 is YDEGEE. Trimming at V came to 4 bases and at J to 6 bases, leaving 9 bases not matched to a gene. The CDR3 extends over 16 amino acids. The CDR3 protein is CASSKGTGLGNSPLHF. The CDR3 DNA reads TGTGCCAGCAGCAAAGGGACAGGCTTGGGTAATTCACCCCTCCACTTT.

The chain links TRBV27 to TRBJ2-1; 14 bases are a match to TRBD2. V lost 5 bases to trimming and J lost 8 bases; unmatched junction nucleotides: 17. Per the germline V gene, CDR1 is MNHEY and CDR2 is SMNVEV (reference sequence). The CDR3 spans 19 residues. The CDR3 nucleotides are TGTGCCAGCAGTGACATGGGACTAGCGGGGGCCACGTACTCGGATGAGCAGTTCTTC. This encodes CASSDMGLAGATYSDEQFF.

V gene TRBV28 combines with J gene TRBJ1-2; D perhaps matches TRBD1 (5 bases). The germline gives CDR1 MDHEN, CDR2 SYDVKM. V lost 3 bases and J 2 bases, leaving 19 bases between the germline ends. CDR3 length: 17 amino acids. DNA of the CDR3: TGTGCCAGCAGTTTGGTGACAGACAAACCCAGGAACTATGGCTACACCTTC. The encoded protein is CASSLVTDKPRNYGYTF.

This clonotype was counted between two and nine times. V is TRBV20-1 and J is TRBJ2-1; 9 nucleotides match TRBD2. CDR1 is DFQATT, CDR2 SNEGSKA, per germline (reference sequence). V lost 2 bases and J lost 7; bases outside the gene matches: 9. This CDR3 contains 15 residues. DNA for the CDR3: TGCAGTGCTAGACAGACTAGCGGACCAGGGAATGAGCAGTTCTTC. Encoded protein: CSARQTSGPGNEQFF.

Remarks on this clonotype: One end of the junction fails to match germline, which may point to a read error. The CDR3 protein is CASSPRSWDEKLFF. The DNA of the CDR3 is TGTGCCAGCTCACCACGCAGTTGGGATGAGAAACTGTTTTTT. The J gene is TRBJ1-4, the V gene TRBV18; unclear D gene. Germline loops: CDR1 KGHSH, CDR2 LQKENI. The CDR3 spans 14 residues.

This clonotype has only a few counts. The chain recombines TRBV10-3 with TRBJ1-5, with a weak D call TRBD1 (5 bases). The CDR3 length is 14 residues. V was pared by 2 bases and J by 1 base, with 6 bases between. Germline V lookup: CDR1 ENHRY, CDR2 SYGVKD. CDR3 in amino acids: CAISEEGSNQPQHF. The CDR3 coding sequence is TGTGCCATCAGTGAGGAGGGGAGCAATCAGCCCCAGCATTTT.

This clonotype was seen a few times. The rearrangement joins TRBV7-2 to TRBJ2-3, with D perhaps matching TRBD1 (5 bases). V was shortened by 4 bases and J by 4 bases, with 15 bases between the two germline ends. This CDR3 spans 15 amino acids. Germline CDR1 reads SGHTA; CDR2 reads FQGNSA. CDR3 nucleotides: TGTGCCAGCAGCTCTATCAGGGAAAGGGCAGATACGCAGTATTTT. It encodes CASSSIRERADTQYF.

This clonotype was seen only once. V gene TRBV15 combines with J gene TRBJ2-7; 9 bases are a match to TRBD1. This CDR3 has 16 residues. V trimming: 0 bases; J trimming: 6 bases; junction bases outside the gene matches: 9. Germline-derived CDR1 and CDR2 are LNHNV and YYDKDF (reference sequence). CDR3 nucleotides: TGTGCCACCAGCAGAGACTTAGACAGGGGGGCGTCCGAGCAGTACTTC. It specifies CATSRDLDRGASEQYF.

The chain couples TRBV29-1 to TRBJ2-2; 13 positions agree with TRBD2. Trimming took 6 bases from V and 1 from J; bases not matched to a gene: 11. The CDR3 sequence is 18 residues long. Germline V gene lookup returns CDR1 SQVTM and CDR2 ANQGSEA. CDR3 in amino acids: CSVAGGLAGRGNTGELFF. The CDR3 coding sequence is TGCAGCGTGGCGGGGGGACTAGCGGGAAGAGGGAACACCGGGGAGCTGTTTTTT.

The CDR3 protein is CASSWTSGRNEQYF. The CDR3 nucleotides are TGTGCCAGCAGCTGGACTAGCGGGAGGAACGAGCAGTACTTC. The chain joins TRBV7-9 to TRBJ2-7; 14 nucleotides match TRBD2. This CDR3 is built from 14 residues. CDR1 and CDR2 from the germline V gene are SEHNR and FQNEAQ (reference sequence). V was clipped by 4 bases and J by 5 bases; unmatched bases: 1.

This clonotype occurred once. Written as DNA, the CDR3 is TGTGCCAGGTCCGGGACTAGCGGATACAATGAGCAGTTCTTC. Residues: CARSGTSGYNEQFF. This chain connects TRBV2 to TRBJ2-1; 11 nucleotides line up with TRBD2. The V segment lost 9 bases and the J segment 4 bases; nucleotides outside the gene matches: 5. Germline V gene data show CDR1 as SNHLY and CDR2 as FYNNEI. The CDR3 has 14 residues.

The chain combines TRBV5-1 with TRBJ1-2; no clear D gene. CDR1 is SGHRS, CDR2 YFSETQ, per germline. The germline V and J ends were trimmed by 0 bases and 6 bases, with 12 bases remaining between them. This CDR3 is 14 amino acids long. The CDR3 DNA reads as TGCGCCAGCAGCTTGGCCAGGTCGGATGATGGCTACACCTTC. Residues: CASSLARSDDGYTF.

This chain connects TRBV7-3 to TRBJ2-3; no definite D call. Trimming pared 6 bases from V and 6 bases from J, leaving 16 bases between. The CDR3 has 14 amino acids. The germline V gene encodes CDR1 SGHTA and CDR2 FQGTGA. The CDR3 bases are TGTGCCAGCAGTCTAGTATCCGGCTCGGATACGCAGTATTTT. Protein sequence: CASSLVSGSDTQYF.

V gene TRBV5-1 combines with J gene TRBJ2-3; TRBD2 might be the D (6 bases). This CDR3 is 18 amino acids long. Germline V gene lookup returns CDR1 SGHRS and CDR2 YFSETQ. The V gene lost 4 bases and the J gene lost 2 bases, with 23 bases spanning the gap. The CDR3 here is CASSAGRELGAFTDTQYF. In nucleotides, the CDR3 is TGCGCCAGCAGCGCCGGGAGAGAATTGGGTGCCTTCACAGATACGCAGTATTTT.

Only a few counts were recorded for this clonotype. This chain links TRBV29-1 with TRBJ2-1; D uncertain. CDR3 size: 13 residues. The germline V gene encodes CDR1 SQVTM and CDR2 ANQGSEA. V dropped 1 base and J dropped 9 bases, with 13 bases sitting between them. The CDR3 sequence: CSVEGDWVGEQFF. The CDR3 DNA is TGCAGCGTTGAAGGAGATTGGGTTGGTGAGCAGTTCTTC.

The CDR3 DNA reads TGCAGTGCTAGGGGACCCATACACTACGAGCAGTACTTC. This gives the protein CSARGPIHYEQYF. The rearrangement links TRBV20-1 to TRBJ2-5; D is perhaps TRBD1 or TRBD2 (5 bases each). The assigned J gene may be wrong: the sequence end matches TRBJ2-7 better. Germline CDR1 reads DFQATT; CDR2 reads SNEGSKA (reference sequence). This CDR3 region has 13 residues.

This chain connects TRBV7-2 to TRBJ2-2; D call uncertain. Germline CDR1 reads SGHTA; CDR2 reads FQGNSA. V was shortened by 5 bases and J by 7 bases, with 11 bases between the two germline ends. This CDR3 is 13 amino acids long. This chain's CDR3 is CASSANGLGELFF. In DNA, the CDR3 is TGTGCCAGCAGCGCAAACGGTCTCGGGGAGCTGTTTTTT. Based on the CDR3 plus reference TRBV7-2 and TRBJ2-2, the full variable domain is GAGVSQSPSNKVTEKGKDVELRCDPISGHTALYWYRQSLGQGLEFLIYFQGNSAPDKSGLPSDRFSAERTGGSVSTLTIQRTQQEDSAVYLCASSANGLGELFFGEGSRLTVL.

This clonotype was detected only a few times. This rearrangement joins TRBV3-1 to TRBJ1-1, with unresolved D. The germline gives CDR1 LGHDT, CDR2 YNNKEL (reference sequence). Between the trimmed V and J ends, which lost 5 bases and 6 bases, there was a span of 22 bases. The CDR3 runs to 16 residues. The CDR3 region is CASSSTPGGGNAEAFF. The CDR3 coding sequence is TGTGCCAGCAGCTCGACTCCGGGAGGAGGAAATGCTGAAGCTTTCTTT.

This clonotype has just a few counts. The rearrangement joins TRBV10-3 to TRBJ2-6, with unresolved D. Per the germline V gene, CDR1 is ENHRY and CDR2 is SYGVKD. V was trimmed by 0 bases and J by 0 bases, leaving 3 bases between them. This CDR3 is 15 amino acids long. CDR3 loop: CAISESYSGANVLTF. For the CDR3, the DNA is TGTGCCATCAGTGAGTCGTACTCTGGGGCCAACGTCCTGACTTTC.